These T cell receptor beta chains were read from a single sample in a study of CXCR3-negative and CXCR3-positive naive CD8 T cells. TCRdb reprocessed the 5' RACE reads, with one entry per CDR3 protein and no DNA. The sample has tens of thousands of distinct CDR3 sequences. The specimen was naive CXCR3- CD8+ T cells from blood. These receptor sequences come from a human donor in good health. Some clones in this sample may be carry-over from other donors' samples. Both conserved end residues are part of each CDR3. Each record gives: J gene, CDR3 length, V gene, CDR3 protein.

TRBJ1-1 | 11 | TRBV13 | CASHHGGKAFF
TRBJ2-5 | 15 | TRBV29-1 | CSVPRTSGEQETQYF
TRBJ1-1 | 13 | TRBV4-3 | CASSQDLLAEAFF
TRBJ2-3 | 15 | TRBV20-1 | CSARDLADHTDTQYF
TRBJ2-1 | 12 | TRBV30 | CAWRDTSNEQFF
TRBJ1-1 | 15 | TRBV7-2 | CASSFPPDGNTEAFF
TRBJ2-5 | 15 | TRBV12-3/TRBV12-4 | CASTPGGGGQETQYF
TRBJ1-2 | 16 | TRBV28 | CATERRQGAMGYGYTF
TRBJ2-5 | 17 | TRBV7-8 | CASSLESKITEIETQYF
TRBJ2-3 | 14 | TRBV4-1 | CASSQAEGADTQYF
TRBJ2-7 | 16 | TRBV28 | CASSEKTGLSTYEQYF
TRBJ2-7 | 16 | TRBV12-3/TRBV12-4 | CASSLVGGGPSYEQYF
TRBJ1-1 | 13 | TRBV6-5 | CASSGRGNTEAFF
TRBJ2-3 | 13 | TRBV9 | CASSALGQDTQYF
TRBJ2-7 | 14 | TRBV6-5 | CASSYDPAPGEQYF
TRBJ1-4 | 12 | TRBV29-1 | CSVEVPNEKLFF
TRBJ2-7 | 13 | TRBV7-6 | CASQRGGFYEQYF
TRBJ2-5 | 15 | TRBV7-9 | CGSSSTTLATETQYF
TRBJ2-1 | 16 | TRBV5-1 | CASSLEGQSPYNEQFF
TRBJ2-1 | 18 | TRBV14 | CASSQRGLAPSSYNEQFF
TRBJ1-1 | 14 | TRBV21-1 | CASSTGAVLAEAFF
TRBJ1-5 | 16 | TRBV29-1 | CSVQSSAGASNQPQHF
TRBJ2-3 | 14 | TRBV9 | CASSVGDSTDTQYF
TRBJ2-2 | 14 | TRBV2 | CASSEPDRGRELFF
TRBJ2-1 | 12 | TRBV6-1 | CASRYRGNEQFF
TRBJ2-1 | 14 | TRBV29-1 | CSVVLAGYYNEQFF
TRBJ2-3 | 13 | TRBV6-5 | CASSYGSGDTQYF
TRBJ1-5 | 13 | TRBV28 | CASSQTPSQPQHF